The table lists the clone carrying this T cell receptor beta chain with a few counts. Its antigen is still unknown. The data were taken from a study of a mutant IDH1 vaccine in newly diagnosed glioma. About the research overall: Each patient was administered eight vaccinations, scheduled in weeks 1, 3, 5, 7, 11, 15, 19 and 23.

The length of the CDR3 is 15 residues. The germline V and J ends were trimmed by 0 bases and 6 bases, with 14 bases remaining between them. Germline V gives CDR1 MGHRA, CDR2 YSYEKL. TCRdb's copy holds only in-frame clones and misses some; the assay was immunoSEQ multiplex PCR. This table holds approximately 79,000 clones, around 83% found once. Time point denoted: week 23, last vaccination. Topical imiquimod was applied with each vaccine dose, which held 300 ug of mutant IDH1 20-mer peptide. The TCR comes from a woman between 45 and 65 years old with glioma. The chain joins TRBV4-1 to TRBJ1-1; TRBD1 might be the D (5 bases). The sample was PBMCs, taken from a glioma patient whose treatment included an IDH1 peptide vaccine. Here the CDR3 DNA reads TGCGCCAGCAGCCAAGAACGGGGGAGACGCGCTGAAGCTTTCTTT. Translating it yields CASSQERGRRAEAFF.